This TCR beta chain was captured in a study of cytomegalovirus exposure and HLA in healthy donors. General study findings and limits: Most CMV-associated TCR beta chains were later found to appear HLA-restricted. Available immune exposure information was restricted to CMV serostatus only. Later genetic work tied a missense DCLRE1C variant to beta-chain V and J trimming.

Both 60 Vbeta primers and 13 Jbeta primers went into the PCR. Repertoires were generated with immunoSEQ multiplex PCR, while TCRdb's copy carries only in-frame clones and drops some. Its table records 100,000 to 150,000 clones. Of note for this clone: Its specificity is not known.

Germline V gene lookup returns CDR1 SGHTA and CDR2 FQGTGA. V gave up 5 bases and J gave up 6 bases; unmatched junction bases: 8. The length of the CDR3 is 15 residues. There were likely unrecorded immune exposures, though donors were nominally healthy when sampled. Input material: PBMCs. J is TRBJ2-1 and V is TRBV7-3; TRBD1 aligns across 9 bases. This TCR derives from a woman aged 40 to 49 in good health and CMV-seropositive. In DNA form, the CDR3 reads TGTGCCAGCAGCCCGAGCGGGACAGGGACCAATGAGCAGTTCTTC. It translates to CASSPSGTGTNEQFF.